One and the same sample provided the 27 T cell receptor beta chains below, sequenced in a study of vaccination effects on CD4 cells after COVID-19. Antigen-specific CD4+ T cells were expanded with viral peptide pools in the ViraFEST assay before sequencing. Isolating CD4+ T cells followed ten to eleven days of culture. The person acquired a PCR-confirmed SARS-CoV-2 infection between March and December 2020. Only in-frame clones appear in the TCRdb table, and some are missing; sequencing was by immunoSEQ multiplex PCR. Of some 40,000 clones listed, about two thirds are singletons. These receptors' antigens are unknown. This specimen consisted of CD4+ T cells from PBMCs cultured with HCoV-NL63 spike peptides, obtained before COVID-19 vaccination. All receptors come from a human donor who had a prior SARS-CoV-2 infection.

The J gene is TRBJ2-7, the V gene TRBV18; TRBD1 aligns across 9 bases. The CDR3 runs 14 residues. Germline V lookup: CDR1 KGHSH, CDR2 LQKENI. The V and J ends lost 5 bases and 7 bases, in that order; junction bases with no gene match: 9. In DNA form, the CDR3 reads TGTGCCAGCTCAGAAAGGACAGGGGTTTGGGAGCAGTACTTC. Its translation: CASSERTGVWEQYF.

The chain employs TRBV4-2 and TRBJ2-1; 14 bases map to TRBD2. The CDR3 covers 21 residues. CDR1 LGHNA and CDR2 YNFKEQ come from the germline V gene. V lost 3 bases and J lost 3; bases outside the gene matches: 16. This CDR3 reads CASSQQPTSGGARRDYNEQFF. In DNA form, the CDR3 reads TGTGCCAGCAGCCAGCAGCCGACTAGCGGGGGGGCAAGGCGAGACTACAATGAGCAGTTCTTC.

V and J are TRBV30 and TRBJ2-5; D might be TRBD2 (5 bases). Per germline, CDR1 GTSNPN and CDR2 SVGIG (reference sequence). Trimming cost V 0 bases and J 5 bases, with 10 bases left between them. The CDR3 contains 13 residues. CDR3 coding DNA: TGTGCCTGGAGTGTCCGGCGGAGGGAGACCCAGTACTTC. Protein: CAWSVRRRETQYF. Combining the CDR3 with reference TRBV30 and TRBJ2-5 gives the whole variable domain SQTIHQWPATLVQPVGSPLSLECTVEGTSNPNLYWYRQAAGRGLQLLFYSVGIGQISSEVPQNLSASRPQDRQFILSSKKLLLSDSGFYLCAWSVRRRETQYFGPGTRLLVL.

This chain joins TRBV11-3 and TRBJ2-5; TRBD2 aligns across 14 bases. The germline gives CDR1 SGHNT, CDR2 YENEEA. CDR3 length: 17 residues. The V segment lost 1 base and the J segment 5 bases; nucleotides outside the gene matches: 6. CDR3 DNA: TGTGCCAGCAGCTTAGGAGGACTAGCGGGAGGTCGGGAGACCCAGTACTTC. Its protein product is CASSLGGLAGGRETQYF.

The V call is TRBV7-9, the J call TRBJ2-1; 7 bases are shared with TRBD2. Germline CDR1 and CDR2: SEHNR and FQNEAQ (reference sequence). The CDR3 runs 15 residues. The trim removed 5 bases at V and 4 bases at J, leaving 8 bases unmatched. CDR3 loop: CASSPRGGGYNEQFF. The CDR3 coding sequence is TGTGCCAGCAGCCCCCGGGGCGGGGGTTACAATGAGCAGTTCTTC.

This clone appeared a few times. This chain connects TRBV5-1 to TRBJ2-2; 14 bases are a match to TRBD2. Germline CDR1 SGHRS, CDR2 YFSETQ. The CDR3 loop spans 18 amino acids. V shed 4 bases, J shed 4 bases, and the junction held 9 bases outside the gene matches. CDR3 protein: CASSPPGLAGAGTGELFF. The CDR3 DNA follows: TGCGCCAGCAGCCCCCCGGGACTAGCGGGAGCCGGCACCGGGGAGCTGTTTTTT.

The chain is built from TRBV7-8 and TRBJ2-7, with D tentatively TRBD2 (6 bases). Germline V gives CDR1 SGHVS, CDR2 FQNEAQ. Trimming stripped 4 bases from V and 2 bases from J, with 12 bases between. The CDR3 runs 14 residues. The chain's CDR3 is CASSYLAGPYEQYF. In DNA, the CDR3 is TGTGCCAGCAGCTATTTGGCGGGGCCCTACGAGCAGTACTTC.

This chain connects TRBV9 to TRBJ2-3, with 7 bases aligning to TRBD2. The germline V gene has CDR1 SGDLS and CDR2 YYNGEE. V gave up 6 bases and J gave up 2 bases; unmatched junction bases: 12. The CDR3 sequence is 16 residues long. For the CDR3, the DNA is TGTGCCAGCACGGCGGGAGTTTCTACCTACACAGATACGCAGTATTTT. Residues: CASTAGVSTYTDTQYF.

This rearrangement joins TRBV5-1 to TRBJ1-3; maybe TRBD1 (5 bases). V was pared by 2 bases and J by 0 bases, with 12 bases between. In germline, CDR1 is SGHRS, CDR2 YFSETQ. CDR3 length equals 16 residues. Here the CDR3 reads CASSFGTGNSGNTIYF. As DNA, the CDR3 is TGCGCCAGCAGCTTCGGGACTGGGAACTCTGGAAACACCATATATTTT.

The CDR3 DNA is TGTGCCAGCAGCTTAGTGACTTTCTACAATGAGCAGTTCTTC. It codes for CASSLVTFYNEQFF. The chain links TRBV7-2 to TRBJ2-1; D not resolved. The CDR3 is 14 residues long. The V end lost 1 base, the J end lost 3 bases, and 7 bases lay between the germline ends. CDR1 SGHTA and CDR2 FQGNSA come from the germline V gene.

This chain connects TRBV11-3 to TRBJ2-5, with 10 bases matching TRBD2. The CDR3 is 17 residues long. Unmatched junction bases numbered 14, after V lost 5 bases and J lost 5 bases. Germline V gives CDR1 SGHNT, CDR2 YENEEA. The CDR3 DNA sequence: TGTGCCAGCAGCCCCACGCGGCTAGCGGGAGAGGTTGAGACCCAGTACTTC. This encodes CASSPTRLAGEVETQYF.

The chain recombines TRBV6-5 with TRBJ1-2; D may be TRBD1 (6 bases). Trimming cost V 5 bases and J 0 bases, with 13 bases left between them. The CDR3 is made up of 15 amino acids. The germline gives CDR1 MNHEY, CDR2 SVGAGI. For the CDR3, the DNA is TGTGCCAGCAGTCAGGGGCCGTTTGCTAACTATGGCTACACCTTC. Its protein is CASSQGPFANYGYTF.

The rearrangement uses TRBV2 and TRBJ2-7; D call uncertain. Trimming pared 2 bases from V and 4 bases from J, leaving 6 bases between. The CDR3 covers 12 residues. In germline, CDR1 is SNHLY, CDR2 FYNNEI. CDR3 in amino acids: CASSESAYEQYF. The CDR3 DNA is TGTGCCAGCAGTGAATCCGCATACGAGCAGTACTTC.

The CDR3 DNA reads TGTGCCAGCGGAGACACGACGAACTATGGCTACACCTTC. It is translated as CASGDTTNYGYTF. J is TRBJ1-2 and V is TRBV6-6; D is unclear. The CDR3 consists of 13 residues. From germline, CDR1 is MNHNY and CDR2 SVGAGI (reference sequence). Trimming pared 8 bases from V and 2 bases from J, leaving 12 bases between.

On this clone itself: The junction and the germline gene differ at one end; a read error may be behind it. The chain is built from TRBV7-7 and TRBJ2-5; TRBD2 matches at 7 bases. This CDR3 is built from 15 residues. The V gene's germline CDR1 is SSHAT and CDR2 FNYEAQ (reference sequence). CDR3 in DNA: TGTGCTAGCAGCCCGGGGGGTCCTGGTAGGGAGACCCAGTACTTC. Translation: CASSPGGPGRETQYF.

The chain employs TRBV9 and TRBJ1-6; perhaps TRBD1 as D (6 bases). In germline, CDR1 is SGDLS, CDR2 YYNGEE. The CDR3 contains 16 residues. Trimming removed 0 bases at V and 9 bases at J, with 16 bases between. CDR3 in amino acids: CASSVEGDTSGSPLHF. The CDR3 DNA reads TGTGCCAGCAGCGTAGAAGGGGACACCAGCGGTTCACCCCTCCACTTT. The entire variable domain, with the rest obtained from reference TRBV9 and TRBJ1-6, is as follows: DSGVTQTPKHLITATGQRVTLRCSPRSGDLSVYWYQQSLDQGLQFLIQYYNGEERAKGNILERFSAQQFPDLHSELNLSSLELGDSALYFCASSVEGDTSGSPLHFGNGTRLTVT.

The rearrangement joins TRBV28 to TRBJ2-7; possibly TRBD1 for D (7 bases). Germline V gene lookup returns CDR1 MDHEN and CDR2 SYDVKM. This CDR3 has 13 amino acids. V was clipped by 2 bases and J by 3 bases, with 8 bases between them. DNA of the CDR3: TGTGCCAGCAGTTTACAGGGGGGCTACGAGCAGTACTTC. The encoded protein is CASSLQGGYEQYF.

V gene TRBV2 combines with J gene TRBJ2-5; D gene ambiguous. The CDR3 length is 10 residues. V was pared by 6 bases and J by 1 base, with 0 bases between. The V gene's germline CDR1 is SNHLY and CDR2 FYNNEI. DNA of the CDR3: TGTGCCAGCAGCCAAGAGACCCAGTACTTC. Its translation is CASSQETQYF.

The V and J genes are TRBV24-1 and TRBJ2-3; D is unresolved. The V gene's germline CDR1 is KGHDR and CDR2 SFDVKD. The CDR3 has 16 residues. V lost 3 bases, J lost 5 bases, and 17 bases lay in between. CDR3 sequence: CATSDKAIPTLDTQYF. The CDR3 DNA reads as TGTGCCACCAGTGATAAGGCCATCCCCACCCTAGATACGCAGTATTTT.

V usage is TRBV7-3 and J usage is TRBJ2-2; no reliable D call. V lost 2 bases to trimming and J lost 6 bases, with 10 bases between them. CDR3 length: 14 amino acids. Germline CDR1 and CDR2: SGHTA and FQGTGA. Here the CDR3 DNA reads TGTGCCAGCAGCTTATACGGCTTTGCCGGGGAGCTGTTTTTT. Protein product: CASSLYGFAGELFF. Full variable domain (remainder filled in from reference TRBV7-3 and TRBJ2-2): GAGVSQTPSNKVTEKGKYVELRCDPISGHTALYWYRQSLGQGPEFLIYFQGTGAADDSGLPNDRFFAVRPEGSVSTLKIQRTERGDSAVYLCASSLYGFAGELFFGEGSRLTVL.

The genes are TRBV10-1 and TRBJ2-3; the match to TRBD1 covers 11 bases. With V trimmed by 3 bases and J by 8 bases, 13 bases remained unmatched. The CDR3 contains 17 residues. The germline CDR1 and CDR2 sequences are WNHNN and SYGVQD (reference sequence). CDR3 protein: CASSECAGDRGSGTQYF. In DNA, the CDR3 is TGCGCCAGCAGTGAATGCGCGGGGGACAGGGGGTCCGGTACGCAGTATTTT.

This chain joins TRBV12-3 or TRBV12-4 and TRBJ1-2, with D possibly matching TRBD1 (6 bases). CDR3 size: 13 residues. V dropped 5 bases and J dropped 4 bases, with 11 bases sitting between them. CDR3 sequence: CASSTGTSYGYTF. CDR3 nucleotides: TGTGCCAGCAGTACCGGGACAAGCTATGGCTACACCTTC.

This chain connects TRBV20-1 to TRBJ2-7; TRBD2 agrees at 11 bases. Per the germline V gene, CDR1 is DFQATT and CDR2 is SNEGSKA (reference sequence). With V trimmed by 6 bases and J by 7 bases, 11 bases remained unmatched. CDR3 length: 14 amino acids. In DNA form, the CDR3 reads TGCAGTGCGAGTATAGCGGGAGGGTTGGATGAGCAGTACTTC. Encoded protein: CSASIAGGLDEQYF.

CDR3 residues: CASKLGGSRSTGELFF. For the CDR3, the DNA is TGTGCCAGCAAACTAGGAGGGTCCCGCAGCACCGGGGAGCTGTTTTTT. The chain links TRBV2 to TRBJ2-2, with a weak D call TRBD2 (6 bases). The CDR3 sequence is 16 residues long. Germline loops: CDR1 SNHLY, CDR2 FYNNEI. V was trimmed by 7 bases and J by 4 bases, leaving 19 bases between them.

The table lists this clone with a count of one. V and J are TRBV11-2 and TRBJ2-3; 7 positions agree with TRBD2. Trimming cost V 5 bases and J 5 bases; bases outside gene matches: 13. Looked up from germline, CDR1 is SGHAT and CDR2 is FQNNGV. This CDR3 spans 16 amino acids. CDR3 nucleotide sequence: TGTGCCAGCAGCCCCGGAAGACTAGCCGGAGGAGATACGCAGTATTTT. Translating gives CASSPGRLAGGDTQYF.

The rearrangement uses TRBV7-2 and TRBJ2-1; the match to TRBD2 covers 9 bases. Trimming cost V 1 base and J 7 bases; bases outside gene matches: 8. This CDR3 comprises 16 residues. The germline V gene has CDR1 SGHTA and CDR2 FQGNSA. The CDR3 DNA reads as TGTGCCAGCAGCTTAGGGTCGCGGGAGGGCCAGAATGAGCAGTTCTTC. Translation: CASSLGSREGQNEQFF.

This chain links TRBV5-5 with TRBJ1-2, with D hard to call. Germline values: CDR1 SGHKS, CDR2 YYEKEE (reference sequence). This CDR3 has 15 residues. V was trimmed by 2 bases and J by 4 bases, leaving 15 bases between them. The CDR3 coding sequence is TGTGCCAGCAGCTTCTCTGCCGGGGAGGGCTATGGCTACACCTTC. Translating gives CASSFSAGEGYGYTF.